This entry describes one TCR beta chain. Its antigen is as yet unknown. The CDR3 has 15 amino acids. V lost 2 bases to trimming and J lost 6 bases; unmatched junction nucleotides: 5. CDR1 and CDR2 from the germline V gene are WSHSY and SAAADI. The data derive from a study of CD8 T cells in ankylosing spondylitis. Findings of the study overall: According to the report, clones linked to the disease were significantly enriched in matched synovial fluid samples taken from ankylosing spondylitis patients. Earlier authors reported some of these motif variants in reactive arthritis synovial fluid and blood. A TCR beta motif made of fewer than ten highly homologous variants seemed typical of ankylosing spondylitis blood.

5'-RACE, quantitative and with molecular barcodes, yielded the TCR beta libraries. TCRdb fed the 5' RACE reads into MiXCR, producing one record per CDR3 protein. This sample yields hundreds of thousands of distinct CDR3 sequences, of which 20% to 25% are seen a single time; less than 15% belongs to the top ten. V gene TRBV10-2 combines with J gene TRBJ2-5; TRBD2 agrees at 11 bases. The origin of this receptor is a male donor with ankylosing spondylitis or in good health (not recorded which). The sequencing sample was made of blood, either unsorted or a sorted T cell fraction (not recorded which). CDR3: CASSEVAGGLKTQYF. CDR3 coding DNA: TGCGCCAGCAGTGAGGTAGCGGGGGGGCTTAAGACCCAGTACTTC.